The entry that follows covers one T cell receptor (beta chain) sequence. Its antigen is not identified. The source of the sample is a study of cytomegalovirus exposure and HLA in healthy donors. Across the whole study: In a previous analysis, some 110 million unique TCR beta sequences were found from roughly 200 million T cells.

Primers for the PCR totalled 60 Vbeta and 13 Jbeta. The protocol was immunoSEQ multiplex PCR, while the TCRdb copy is restricted to in-frame clones and leaves out a portion. The table lists about 130,000 clones, about 78% of them singletons, with approximately 1.4% in the top ten. Points from the study as a whole: A missense DCLRE1C variant was associated with V- and J-gene trimming of TCR beta chains in a later analysis, and an independent cohort replicated the association. Accounts indicate the classifier identified cytomegalovirus status with strong specificity and sensitivity.

Healthy people donating bone marrow made up the donors. The CDR3 spans 16 residues. Trimming cost V 0 bases and J 7 bases, with 16 bases left between them. The germline gives CDR1 SNHLY, CDR2 FYNNEI. The sequence came from a female donor in good health and CMV-seronegative. Sample: PBMCs. The gene calls are TRBV2 and TRBJ1-5; D might be TRBD1 (6 bases). CDR3 bases: TGTGCCAGCAGTGAAGCGCTAGGGGGAGCCAGCCAGCCCCAGCATTTT. The encoded protein is CASSEALGGASQPQHF.